This TCR beta chain originates from a study of blood T cell repertoires in COVID-19. Study summary: Spain, Italy and the United States supplied samples that represented acute and convalescent COVID-19. PBMCs, B-cell-depleted T cells, or T cells provided the cDNA or gDNA that made up the material.

This CDR3 has 21 amino acids. Trimming removed 1 base at V and 4 bases at J, with 31 bases between. CDR1 and CDR2 from the germline V gene are MGHRA and YSYEKL. Per the authors' pipeline: Cell counts per sample came from amplifying reference gene primers. Some clones are missing from TCRdb's copy, which holds only in-frame ones; the method was immunoSEQ multiplex PCR. V, J and clone size are those of that table, while D and trimming were read from the DNA. The sample contains 25,000 to 35,000 clones, 85% to 95% of which appear only once. The sequence was collected from a human donor in a cohort sampled during active COVID-19. V is TRBV4-1 and J is TRBJ1-2, with D tentatively TRBD1 (6 bases). Sequencing was done on a sample of peripheral blood. The CDR3 DNA reads TGCGCCAGCAGCCAAGTGGGGATTCAAGTGGGGGCAGGGAAGGGCGTCTATGGCTACACCTTC. This gives the protein CASSQVGIQVGAGKGVYGYTF.